A selection of T cell receptor beta chains follows, all from one sample in a study of cytomegalovirus exposure and HLA in healthy donors. Only in-frame clones appear in the TCRdb table, and some are missing; sequencing was by immunoSEQ multiplex PCR. The sample has 100,000 to 120,000 clones, approximately 94% seen once. Sequenced input: PBMCs. The receptors here all came from a woman aged 18-29 years in good health and CMV-seronegative. CDR3s include the opening cysteine and the closing phenylalanine or tryptophan. Fields, in order: J gene, V gene, clone size, D gene, CDR3 protein, CDR3 DNA. A D gene is named only where the DNA matches it firmly. Some rows mark clone size as missing; the rest say once, few, many or name a class of expanded clone.

>TRBJ1-1|TRBV4-3|once|NA
CASSQDRVNTEAFF
TGCGCCAGCAGCCAAGACAGGGTAAACACTGAAGCTTTCTTT
>TRBJ2-7|TRBV5-1|NA|NA
CASSLAVATSYEQYF
TGCGCCAGCAGCTTGGCTGTAGCCACATCCTACGAGCAGTACTTC
>TRBJ2-5|TRBV6-1|NA|NA
CASTGMSIQETQYF
TGTGCCAGCACGGGGATGTCGATTCAAGAGACCCAGTACTTC
>TRBJ2-2|TRBV4-2|NA|TRBD1
CASSPIPSGTGETGELFF
TGTGCCAGCAGCCCAATCCCCTCCGGGACAGGGGAGACCGGGGAGCTGTTTTTT
>TRBJ2-1|TRBV27|NA|TRBD2
CASRGWGGNNEQFF
TGTGCCAGCAGGGGGTGGGGGGGAAACAATGAGCAGTTCTTC
>TRBJ2-2|TRBV6-6|NA|TRBD2
CASKGLAAPDTGELFF
TGTGCCAGCAAGGGACTAGCGGCACCCGACACCGGGGAGCTGTTTTTT
>TRBJ1-2|TRBV29-1|NA|TRBD1
CSVEDFQDRTDYGYTF
TGCAGCGTTGAAGATTTCCAGGACAGGACCGACTATGGCTACACCTTC
>TRBJ2-3|TRBV4-2|NA|TRBD2
CASSPWGTSGGTDTQYF
TGTGCCAGCAGCCCATGGGGGACTAGCGGGGGCACAGATACGCAGTATTTT
>TRBJ1-2|TRBV11-2|NA|TRBD1
CASSPNLGTGSGVYGYTF
TGTGCCAGCAGCCCTAATTTGGGGACAGGCTCGGGGGTTTATGGCTACACCTTC
>TRBJ1-2|TRBV5-1|NA|NA
CASSAGTDYYGYTF
TGCGCCAGCAGCGCGGGGACCGATTACTATGGCTACACCTTC
>TRBJ2-7|TRBV7-9|NA|NA
CASSLGAVILSSYEQYF
TGTGCCAGCAGCTTGGGAGCCGTCATCCTTAGCTCCTACGAGCAGTACTTC
>TRBJ2-1|TRBV27|NA|NA
CASSFPGLARSFF
TGTGCCAGCAGTTTCCCCGGGCTAGCTCGCAGTTTCTTC
>TRBJ2-3|TRBV7-7|once|NA
CASSLSGITDTQYF
TGTGCCAGCAGCTTATCAGGCATCACAGATACGCAGTATTTT
>TRBJ2-7|TRBV7-2|NA|NA
CASNLPGYEQYF
TGTGCCAGCAACCTCCCCGGCTACGAGCAGTACTTC
>TRBJ1-2|TRBV4-1|NA|NA
CASSQDRGSGGYGYTF
TGCGCCAGCAGCCAAGACCGGGGTTCGGGGGGGTATGGCTACACCTTC
>TRBJ1-1|TRBV5-4|NA|NA
CASSPQNSREAFF
TGTGCCAGCAGCCCTCAGAATTCCCGCGAAGCTTTCTTT
>TRBJ2-5|TRBV18|once|NA
CASSPAGLQETQYF
TGTGCCAGCTCACCAGCAGGGCTCCAAGAGACCCAGTACTTC
>TRBJ2-7|TRBV7-6|NA|TRBD2
CASSGPGTSGGNSYEQYF
TGTGCCAGCAGCGGTCCGGGGACTAGCGGGGGGAATTCCTACGAGCAGTACTTC
>TRBJ2-4|TRBV28|NA|NA
CASSLWSTGAKNIQYF
TGTGCCAGCAGTTTATGGAGCACAGGAGCCAAAAACATTCAGTACTTC
>TRBJ1-1|TRBV9|NA|NA
CASSMGGGRNTEAFF
TGTGCCAGCAGCATGGGCGGGGGACGGAACACTGAAGCTTTCTTT
>TRBJ1-5|TRBV4-3|NA|NA
CASSHRGSYQPQHF
TGCGCCAGCAGCCACCGGGGGTCTTATCAGCCCCAGCATTTT
>TRBJ2-1|TRBV2|NA|TRBD2
CASSGLAGGPEQFF
TGTGCCAGCAGTGGGCTAGCGGGGGGGCCTGAGCAGTTCTTC
>TRBJ2-2|TRBV5-4|NA|NA
CASSLGAGNTGELFF
TGTGCCAGCAGCTTGGGAGCCGGGAACACCGGGGAGCTGTTTTTT
>TRBJ1-1|TRBV9|NA|NA
CASSVSSGTEAFF
TGTGCCAGCAGCGTATCTTCCGGCACTGAAGCTTTCTTT
>TRBJ1-4|TRBV7-8|NA|NA
CASSPRGATNEKLFF
TGTGCCAGCAGCCCCCGGGGTGCAACTAATGAAAAACTGTTTTTT
>TRBJ2-5|TRBV5-1|NA|TRBD2
CASSPSGGETQYF
TGCGCCAGCAGCCCAAGCGGGGGTGAGACCCAGTACTTC
>TRBJ2-5|TRBV7-2|NA|NA
CASSLSPGGKRETQYF
TGTGCCAGCAGCTTATCTCCAGGGGGGAAAAGGGAGACCCAGTACTTC